The 30 T cell receptor beta chains given below trace back to one sample, sequenced in a study of T cells in Graves' hyperthyroidism and ophthalmopathy. RNA transcripts were the template for amplifying TCR beta CDR3 regions. The study used the HTBI primer set for a first-round RT-PCR of the TCR CDR3. TCRdb independently ran MiXCR on the multiplex PCR reads; one entry per CDR3 protein. Among more than 550,000 distinct CDR3 sequences, 18% were seen once, and the ten largest hold 15% to 20%. Sequences were obtained from blood. These receptor sequences come from a woman aged 50 to 60 with Graves' hyperthyroidism that later progressed to Graves' ophthalmopathy.

This clonotype was seen only a few times. This rearrangement joins TRBV29-1 to TRBJ1-5; D is possibly TRBD1 (6 bases). With 2 bases removed from V and 5 bases from J, the gap between germline ends came to 10 bases. Germline lookup yields CDR1 SQVTM and CDR2 ANQGSEA. There are 13 residues in the CDR3. The CDR3 loop is CSVETSGDQPQHF. CDR3 coding DNA: TGCAGCGTTGAAACCTCAGGGGATCAGCCCCAGCATTTT.

For this clonotype: This is likely a read error, given that the CDR3 carries no conserved phenylalanine or tryptophan at its end. The chain recombines TRBV27 with TRBJ2-7, with a possible D match to TRBD2 (6 bases). V was trimmed by 7 bases and J by 3 bases, leaving 13 bases between them. Germline lookup yields CDR1 MNHEY and CDR2 SMNVEV (reference sequence). The CDR3 covers 13 residues. In nucleotides, the CDR3 is TGTGCCAGCACAAAAGCCGGGAGCTACGAGCAGTACCTC. This codes for CASTKAGSYEQYL.

The chain has TRBV29-1 and TRBJ1-5, with 10 bases fitting TRBD1. Germline V lookup: CDR1 SQVTM, CDR2 ANQGSEA. Trimming took 4 bases from V and 3 from J; bases not matched to a gene: 3. The CDR3 is 14 residues long. CDR3 nucleotide sequence: TGCAGCGTTGGCGGGACAGGGGCCAATCAGCCCCAGCATTTT. Translating it yields CSVGGTGANQPQHF.

This clonotype was detected many times. The chain couples TRBV6-2 or TRBV6-3 to TRBJ2-2, with TRBD2 identical over 11 bases. This CDR3 spans 18 amino acids. The V gene's germline CDR1 is MNHEY and CDR2 SVGEGT. The ends lost 2 bases at V and 7 bases at J; junction bases unmatched: 12. The CDR3 region is CASSYAYLAGGRVGELFF. The CDR3 nucleotides read TGTGCCAGCAGTTACGCCTATCTAGCGGGGGGCCGAGTCGGGGAGCTGTTTTTT.

The chain is built from TRBV27 and TRBJ1-5, with a possible D match to TRBD1 (5 bases). CDR1 is MNHEY, CDR2 SMNVEV, per germline (reference sequence). The CDR3 has 14 amino acids. Trimming removed 6 bases from V and 0 bases from J, with 9 bases in between. The DNA of the CDR3 is TGTGCCAGCAGCAGGACATATAGCAATCAGCCCCAGCATTTT. It yields the protein CASSRTYSNQPQHF.

The chain couples TRBV19 to TRBJ2-3; D tentatively fits TRBD1 or TRBD2 (5 bases each). Germline V CDR1 and CDR2: LNHDA, SQIVND (reference sequence). Trimming removed 5 bases from V and 2 bases from J, with 14 bases in between. This CDR3 is built from 15 residues. Here the CDR3 DNA reads TGTGCCAGTAGTCCGACATGGGACGACACAGATACGCAGTATTTT. Its protein is CASSPTWDDTDTQYF.

The table lists this clonotype with many counts. V is TRBV3-1 and J is TRBJ2-3; D unclear. Germline CDR1 is LGHDT and CDR2 is YNNKEL (reference sequence). V was shortened by 6 bases and J by 2 bases, with 9 bases between the two germline ends. The CDR3 contains 13 residues. In DNA form, the CDR3 reads TGTGCCAGCAGGTACACGTACACAGATACGCAGTATTTT. Amino acids: CASRYTYTDTQYF.

The chain has TRBV20-1 and TRBJ2-3; D not resolved. The CDR3 is made up of 13 amino acids. The V and J ends lost 0 bases and 7 bases respectively, with 11 bases between them. The germline V gene encodes CDR1 DFQATT and CDR2 SNEGSKA (reference sequence). The CDR3 sequence: CSARDRARNTQYF. CDR3 in DNA: TGCAGTGCTAGAGATCGCGCCCGAAATACGCAGTATTTT.

This clonotype occurred a few times. The rearrangement links TRBV4-1 to TRBJ1-5; the D gene is possibly TRBD1 (5 bases). The germline V and J ends were trimmed by 3 bases and 3 bases, with 9 bases remaining between them. The V gene's germline CDR1 is MGHRA and CDR2 YSYEKL. The CDR3 is 14 residues long. CDR3 in DNA: TGCGCCAGCAGCCAGGGGACCGTCAATCAGCCCCAGCATTTT. Protein product: CASSQGTVNQPQHF.

This chain links TRBV19 with TRBJ1-1; TRBD1 matches at 7 bases. CDR3 length: 13 residues. V lost 9 bases and J lost 0; bases outside the gene matches: 4. Germline V CDR1 and CDR2: LNHDA, SQIVND (reference sequence). CDR3 residues: CASARGMNTEAFF. For the CDR3, the DNA is TGTGCCAGCGCCAGGGGGATGAACACTGAAGCTTTCTTT.

This clonotype occurred many times. The chain couples TRBV5-6 to TRBJ1-5; D is ambiguous. This CDR3 has 15 residues. V lost 1 base and J 0 bases, leaving 8 bases between the germline ends. Germline values: CDR1 SGHDT, CDR2 YYEEEE. The CDR3 bases are TGTGCCAGCAGCTTGCGGCAGATTAGCAATCAGCCCCAGCATTTT. Its protein is CASSLRQISNQPQHF.

The J gene is TRBJ1-1, the V gene TRBV19; 8 bases align to TRBD1. V was pared by 1 base and J by 5 bases, with 3 bases of the junction left unmatched. The CDR3 consists of 14 residues. The germline V gene has CDR1 LNHDA and CDR2 SQIVND (reference sequence). The CDR3 sequence is CASSIGQGRTEAFF. CDR3 DNA sequence: TGTGCCAGTAGTATAGGACAGGGGAGGACTGAAGCTTTCTTT.

V is TRBV4-1 and J is TRBJ1-2; perhaps TRBD1 as D (6 bases). CDR1 is MGHRA, CDR2 YSYEKL, per germline. V lost 2 bases, J lost 3 bases, and 10 bases lay in between. CDR3 size: 14 residues. The CDR3 DNA sequence: TGCGCCAGCAGCCAATATTCAGGGGACTATGGCTACACCTTC. It encodes CASSQYSGDYGYTF.

This clonotype was seen only a few times. V is TRBV5-1 and J is TRBJ1-3, with 9 bases fitting TRBD1. The CDR3 is made up of 20 amino acids. With V trimmed by 4 bases and J by 2 bases, 19 bases remained unmatched. Germline V gives CDR1 SGHRS, CDR2 YFSETQ. DNA of the CDR3: TGCGCCAGCAGCCCAGTCCCGGGACAGGGTCGCATGACGGCTGGAAACACCATATATTTT. The encoded protein is CASSPVPGQGRMTAGNTIYF.

This clonotype was observed a few times. The chain carries TRBV4-1 and TRBJ2-5, with 8 positions matching TRBD2. Germline CDR1 and CDR2: MGHRA and YSYEKL. The CDR3 covers 17 residues. The V segment lost 1 base and the J segment 5 bases; nucleotides outside the gene matches: 12. CDR3 nucleotides: TGCGCCAGCAGCCAAGGCGTTGAACGGGGGGGCGGTGAGACCCAGTACTTC. Residues: CASSQGVERGGGETQYF.

V gene TRBV20-1 combines with J gene TRBJ2-5; no clear D gene. The germline V gene has CDR1 DFQATT and CDR2 SNEGSKA (reference sequence). Trimming cost V 5 bases and J 5 bases, with 21 bases left between them. The CDR3 runs 15 residues. The CDR3 sequence: CSAPPPLLGSETQYF. The CDR3 bases are TGCAGTGCTCCACCACCGCTCCTGGGTTCGGAGACCCAGTACTTC.

The V gene is TRBV4-1, the J gene TRBJ1-5, with D unresolved. CDR3 length: 16 residues. Germline assignment: CDR1 MGHRA and CDR2 YSYEKL. Between the trimmed V and J ends, which lost 4 bases and 0 bases, there was a span of 13 bases. The CDR3 coding sequence is TGCGCCAGCAGCCGCTTCGGGGAAGGTAGCAATCAGCCCCAGCATTTT. Translating gives CASSRFGEGSNQPQHF.

A few counts support this clonotype. This chain links TRBV28 with TRBJ2-1, with TRBD2 matching over 7 bases. The CDR3 spans 13 residues. Germline V gene sequence: CDR1 MDHEN, CDR2 SYDVKM. The trim removed 8 bases at V and 7 bases at J, leaving 8 bases unmatched. CDR3 loop: CASGGGVYNEQFF. CDR3 DNA sequence: TGTGCCAGCGGTGGGGGGGTATATAATGAGCAGTTCTTC.

This clonotype was picked up many times. The rearrangement joins TRBV30 to TRBJ1-1; no clear D gene. V shed 5 bases and J shed 11 bases, with 15 bases lying between them. Germline V lookup: CDR1 GTSNPN, CDR2 SVGIG (reference sequence). The CDR3 is 11 amino acids. The DNA for the CDR3 is TGTGCCTGGGGAGGCGAATATGGGGCTTTCTTT. Translated, it gives CAWGGEYGAFF.

This clonotype was detected ten times or more. At one boundary the junction diverges from the germline segment, which might be a read error. V usage is TRBV6-2 or TRBV6-3 and J usage is TRBJ1-1, with TRBD1 matching over 7 bases. The CDR3 length is 11 residues. The germline CDR1 and CDR2 sequences are MNHEY and SVGEGT. The CDR3 DNA reads TGCGCCAGCAACAGGGGCACTGAAGCTTTCTTT. It specifies CASNRGTEAFF.

This chain joins TRBV5-1 and TRBJ1-4; D uncertain. V was shortened by 0 bases and J by 0 bases, with 9 bases between the two germline ends. Germline assignment: CDR1 SGHRS and CDR2 YFSETQ. There are 16 residues in the CDR3. The CDR3 nucleotides are TGCGCCAGCAGCTTGGGGGTGGGGTCAACTAATGAAAAACTGTTTTTT. Its protein product is CASSLGVGSTNEKLFF.

This clonotype was counted at least ten times. The CDR3 DNA reads as TGTGCCAGCAACATAATAGGGACAGCGGGGGATTCAACAGATACGCAGTATTTT. Translation gives CASNIIGTAGDSTDTQYF. The chain links TRBV2 to TRBJ2-3; D is possibly TRBD2 (8 bases). Looked up from germline, CDR1 is SNHLY and CDR2 is FYNNEI. Trimming took 7 bases from V and 3 from J, leaving 26 bases between them. The CDR3 length is 18 residues.

This sequence joins TRBV12-3 or TRBV12-4 and TRBJ1-4, with 8 bases matching TRBD1. Losses at the gene ends were 6 bases for V and 8 bases for J; bases not matched to a gene: 8. This CDR3 is built from 14 residues. The CDR3 DNA reads TGTGCCAGCAGACCGGGACAGGCGGAAGAAAAACTGTTTTTT. It is translated as CASRPGQAEEKLFF.

This clonotype was counted ten times or more. This rearrangement joins TRBV11-2 to TRBJ2-5, with 9 bases aligning to TRBD1. The CDR3 runs to 14 residues. V was clipped by 2 bases and J by 4 bases; unmatched bases: 2. Looked up from germline, CDR1 is SGHAT and CDR2 is FQNNGV. The CDR3 sequence is CASSLRTGVETQYF. CDR3 bases: TGTGCCAGCAGCTTAAGGACAGGGGTAGAGACCCAGTACTTC. The full variable domain, rest sourced from reference TRBV11-2 and TRBJ2-5, is EAGVAQSPRYKIIEKRQSVAFWCNPISGHATLYWYQQILGQGPKLLIQFQNNGVVDDSQLPKDRFSAERLKGVDSTLKIQPAKLEDSAVYLCASSLRTGVETQYFGPGTRLLVL.

In its sample, this clonotype was seen many times. The chain has TRBV20-1 and TRBJ2-7; tentative D call: TRBD2 (7 bases). Germline values: CDR1 DFQATT, CDR2 SNEGSKA (reference sequence). CDR3 length: 14 amino acids. Trimming left V 0 bases short and J 6 bases short, with 15 bases between. CDR3 sequence reads: CSARDSRGGGEQYF. The CDR3 DNA is TGCAGTGCTAGAGATTCGCGGGGAGGGGGCGAGCAGTACTTC.

This clonotype was counted many times. The chain employs TRBV5-5 and TRBJ1-2; D unresolved. This CDR3 has 15 residues. The germline gives CDR1 SGHKS, CDR2 YYEKEE (reference sequence). V lost 0 bases and J lost 5, with 14 bases in between. CDR3 coding DNA: TGTGCCAGCAGCTTGGTGGTAGGGCAGGCTTATGGCTACACCTTC. It is translated as CASSLVVGQAYGYTF. Filled out from reference TRBV5-5 and TRBJ1-2, the complete variable domain reads DAGVTQSPTHLIKTRGQQVTLRCSPISGHKSVSWYQQVLGQGPQFIFQYYEKEERGRGNFPDRFSARQFPNYSSELNVNALLLGDSALYLCASSLVVGQAYGYTFGSGTRLTVV.

This clonotype showed up many times. The rearrangement joins TRBV2 to TRBJ1-3; no clear D. Trimming cost V 9 bases and J 0 bases, with 15 bases left between them. The germline V gene encodes CDR1 SNHLY and CDR2 FYNNEI. The CDR3 extends over 15 amino acids. CDR3 amino acids: CASLNDRNSGNTIYF. CDR3 bases: TGTGCCAGTTTAAACGATAGGAACTCTGGAAACACCATATATTTT.

The sample holds many counts of this clonotype. The chain combines TRBV18 with TRBJ2-7; D unclear. V dropped 0 bases and J dropped 4 bases, with 10 bases sitting between them. Looked up from germline, CDR1 is KGHSH and CDR2 is LQKENI. The CDR3 covers 14 residues. The CDR3 coding sequence is TGTGCCAGCTCACCACCGGTTCAAATTTACGAGCAGTACTTC. It encodes CASSPPVQIYEQYF.

The chain employs TRBV9 and TRBJ1-1; D unclear. V lost 0 bases, J lost 4 bases, and 13 bases lay in between. Germline CDR1 reads SGDLS; CDR2 reads YYNGEE. The CDR3 consists of 15 residues. The CDR3 loop reads CASSVAHSRGTEAFF. Here the CDR3 DNA reads TGTGCCAGCAGCGTAGCCCACTCTCGAGGCACTGAAGCTTTCTTT.

This clonotype was seen a handful of times. The V and J genes are TRBV6-5 and TRBJ2-3, with D maybe TRBD1 (5 bases). The germline V gene has CDR1 MNHEY and CDR2 SVGAGI. The V end lost 2 bases, the J end lost 2 bases, and 8 bases lay between the germline ends. This CDR3 has 14 amino acids. The CDR3: CASSYQQVTDTQYF. The DNA of the CDR3 is TGTGCCAGCAGTTACCAACAGGTCACAGATACGCAGTATTTT.